The 24 T cell receptor beta chains reported below all come from one sample, sequenced in a study of beta chain features in type 1 diabetes. The investigators reverse transcribed all of the isolated RNA, so they sequenced expressed TCRB transcripts. Method: immunoSEQ multiplex PCR; TCRdb's copy keeps in-frame clones and lacks some. The repertoire holds around 150,000 clones, about 7% seen once, with approximately 1.5% in the top ten. What was sequenced was central memory CD4+ T cells from blood. The receptors stem from a woman aged 25 to 39 in good health.

This clone was detected many times. The chain carries TRBV28 and TRBJ2-5, with unresolved D. V dropped 5 bases and J dropped 3 bases, with 7 bases sitting between them. The CDR3 runs 12 residues. The germline V gene has CDR1 MDHEN and CDR2 SYDVKM. CDR3 coding DNA: TGTGCCAGCAGTCTAAAAGAAGAGACCCAGTACTTC. Protein product: CASSLKEETQYF.

This clone was detected many times. The chain recombines TRBV6-5 with TRBJ1-1; 11 bases agree with TRBD1. CDR3 size: 15 residues. Germline V gene lookup returns CDR1 MNHEY and CDR2 SVGAGI. The ends lost 6 bases at V and 3 bases at J; junction bases unmatched: 6. The CDR3 sequence is CASSGQGAGDTEAFF. In DNA, the CDR3 is TGTGCCAGCAGCGGACAGGGGGCAGGGGACACTGAAGCTTTCTTT.

This clone has only a few counts. The chain couples TRBV5-5 to TRBJ2-2; D is possibly TRBD1 (5 bases). Germline lookup yields CDR1 SGHKS and CDR2 YYEKEE (reference sequence). This CDR3 has 14 amino acids. V was shortened by 0 bases and J by 6 bases, with 9 bases between the two germline ends. CDR3 sequence: CASSLEGKAGELFF. Written as DNA, the CDR3 is TGTGCCAGCAGCTTGGAGGGGAAGGCCGGGGAGCTGTTTTTT.

The V and J genes are TRBV20-1 and TRBJ1-2, with 7 bases aligning to TRBD1. CDR3 length: 11 amino acids. V shed 6 bases and J 6 bases; nucleotides not matched to a gene: 4. CDR1 and CDR2 (germline): DFQATT, SNEGSKA (reference sequence). CDR3 protein: CSAKGADGYTF. CDR3 nucleotide sequence: TGCAGTGCAAAGGGGGCTGATGGCTACACCTTC.

This clone was recorded a few times. The chain links TRBV28 to TRBJ2-5, with 12 bases matching TRBD2. The J segment lost 5 bases and the V segment lost 6 bases, leaving 10 bases of the junction unmatched. Germline V gives CDR1 MDHEN, CDR2 SYDVKM. This CDR3 is 16 amino acids long. DNA of the CDR3: TGTGCCAGCAGCTGGGGAGGGACTAGCGGGCGGGAGACCCAGTACTTC. As protein: CASSWGGTSGRETQYF.

In its sample, this clone was seen many times. The rearrangement joins TRBV9 to TRBJ2-5; D ambiguous. CDR1 SGDLS and CDR2 YYNGEE come from the germline V gene. Trimming shortened V by 4 bases and J by 2 bases, and 18 bases separated the two germline ends. This CDR3 region has 16 residues. CDR3 amino acids: CASSSRLSGLQETQYF. The CDR3 coding sequence is TGTGCCAGCAGCTCCCGACTGTCCGGCTTGCAAGAGACCCAGTACTTC.

This clone was counted between two and nine times. This same CDR3 is encoded by further DNA sequences in the sample. J is TRBJ1-1 and V is TRBV18; the D gene is possibly TRBD1 (5 bases). Germline lookup yields CDR1 KGHSH and CDR2 LQKENI. The V and J ends lost 1 base and 5 bases respectively, with 8 bases between them. The CDR3 contains 13 residues. The DNA of the CDR3 is TGTGCCAGCTCACCACAGGGGCGGACTGAAGCTTTCTTT. This gives the protein CASSPQGRTEAFF.

The chain carries TRBV7-9 and TRBJ2-3; 11 bases agree with TRBD2. The ends lost 2 bases at V and 6 bases at J; junction bases unmatched: 4. Germline values: CDR1 SEHNR, CDR2 FQNEAQ (reference sequence). This CDR3 contains 15 residues. DNA for the CDR3: TGTGCCAGCAGCTTAACTAGCGGGAGTCCTGATACGCAGTATTTT. Residues: CASSLTSGSPDTQYF.

The rearrangement joins TRBV27 to TRBJ2-1; TRBD2 aligns across 8 bases. The germline CDR1 and CDR2 sequences are MNHEY and SMNVEV (reference sequence). CDR3 size: 16 residues. The J segment lost 1 base and the V segment lost 5 bases, leaving 7 bases of the junction unmatched. The CDR3 DNA sequence: TGTGCCAGCAGTCGTTCACCTAGCGGGTCCTACAATGAGCAGTTCTTC. Translating it yields CASSRSPSGSYNEQFF.

V gene TRBV19 combines with J gene TRBJ1-5, with a tentative D call TRBD1 (5 bases). Germline loops: CDR1 LNHDA, CDR2 SQIVND (reference sequence). The CDR3 is 16 amino acids. The V and J ends lost 4 bases and 1 base respectively, with 14 bases between them. The CDR3 spells CASSTREGRSNQPQHF. As DNA, the CDR3 is TGTGCCAGTAGTACCCGGGAGGGACGAAGCAATCAGCCCCAGCATTTT.

This clone was counted between two and nine times. V and J are TRBV19 and TRBJ2-1; 11 nucleotides agree with TRBD2. Trimming took 4 bases from V and 5 from J; bases not matched to a gene: 10. This CDR3 contains 17 residues. The V gene's germline CDR1 is LNHDA and CDR2 SQIVND (reference sequence). Written as DNA, the CDR3 is TGTGCCAGTAGTACCTACCGCGGGACTAGCGGACACAATGAGCAGTTCTTC. It translates to CASSTYRGTSGHNEQFF.

This clone was recorded a few times. The V gene is TRBV7-2, the J gene TRBJ2-3; D call uncertain. This CDR3 spans 14 amino acids. CDR1 is SGHTA and CDR2 is FQGNSA in the germline V gene. V gave up 2 bases and J gave up 0 bases, with 6 bases separating them. CDR3 sequence: CASSLSPSTDTQYF. The CDR3 DNA reads TGTGCCAGCAGCTTATCCCCTAGCACAGATACGCAGTATTTT.

This clone has more than one count but fewer than ten. This chain joins TRBV5-4 and TRBJ2-3; weak D call: TRBD1 (5 bases). Germline CDR1 and CDR2: SGHNT and YYREEE (reference sequence). V was pared by 0 bases and J by 7 bases, with 9 bases between. The CDR3 extends over 13 amino acids. The CDR3 sequence: CASSLGQPNTQYF. CDR3 sequence (DNA): TGTGCCAGCAGCTTGGGACAGCCGAATACGCAGTATTTT.

This chain links TRBV2 with TRBJ1-1, with no clear D. From germline, CDR1 is SNHLY and CDR2 FYNNEI. This CDR3 spans 14 amino acids. V was clipped by 8 bases and J by 11 bases, with 24 bases between them. The CDR3 DNA sequence: TGTGCCAGCGGCCCTCTGCCCTACATGGAGAGTGCTTTCTTT. Protein sequence: CASGPLPYMESAFF.

CDR3 nucleotides: TGTGCCAGCAGTTTATCTGGTGTAAACAGGTTTAAGACCCAGTACTTC. Translated, it gives CASSLSGVNRFKTQYF. This chain connects TRBV28 to TRBJ2-5, with D perhaps matching TRBD1 (5 bases). The germline V and J ends were trimmed by 1 base and 6 bases, with 18 bases remaining between them. Germline-derived CDR1 and CDR2 are MDHEN and SYDVKM. The CDR3 sequence is 16 residues long.

This chain joins TRBV13 and TRBJ1-1; D not certain. CDR1 is PRHDT and CDR2 is FYEKMQ in the germline V gene (reference sequence). Trimming removed 7 bases at V and 2 bases at J, with 14 bases between. This CDR3 comprises 14 residues. The CDR3 DNA follows: TGTGCCAGCATTCCGCGGACGGGAAACACTGAAGCTTTCTTT. Protein: CASIPRTGNTEAFF.

The gene calls are TRBV19 and TRBJ2-2; D is undetermined. CDR1 LNHDA and CDR2 SQIVND come from the germline V gene (reference sequence). With 7 bases removed from V and 7 bases from J, the gap between germline ends came to 28 bases. The CDR3 totals 18 residues. DNA of the CDR3: TGTGCCAGTACTTCCGACCGACAAGCCCTAAACCGACACGGGGAGCTGTTTTTT. Its translation: CASTSDRQALNRHGELFF.

The rearrangement uses TRBV6-6 and TRBJ1-5, with a tentative D call TRBD1 (5 bases). Germline V gene sequence: CDR1 MNHNY, CDR2 SVGAGI (reference sequence). This CDR3 is 15 amino acids long. Trimming stripped 2 bases from V and 1 base from J, with 9 bases between. The CDR3 DNA reads as TGTGCCAGCAGTTACCAAAAGGGGAGCAATCAGCCCCAGCATTTT. Amino acids: CASSYQKGSNQPQHF.

This sequence joins TRBV4-1 and TRBJ2-5; 14 bases match TRBD2. With 4 bases clipped from V and 5 bases from J, the junction kept 3 bases outside the gene matches. This CDR3 has 15 amino acids. Germline V gene sequence: CDR1 MGHRA, CDR2 YSYEKL. The CDR3 DNA sequence: TGCGCCAGCAGCCCGGGGACTAGCGGGAGCGAGACCCAGTACTTC. Protein: CASSPGTSGSETQYF.

This clone was detected only a few times. The chain uses TRBV7-2 and TRBJ2-7; TRBD2 aligns across 8 bases. The length of the CDR3 is 16 residues. Unmatched junction bases numbered 11, after V lost 5 bases and J lost 2 bases. Germline CDR1 and CDR2: SGHTA and FQGNSA. CDR3 sequence (DNA): TGTGCCAGCAGCCTACGGACTAGCCCCGGGCCCTACGAGCAGTACTTC. It translates to CASSLRTSPGPYEQYF.

This clone has more than one count but fewer than ten. V and J are TRBV2 and TRBJ2-3; TRBD2 might be the D (6 bases). V was cut by 7 bases and J by 5 bases, with 13 bases left in between. The V gene's germline CDR1 is SNHLY and CDR2 FYNNEI. The CDR3 covers 13 residues. The DNA of the CDR3 is TGTGCCAGCACCCGGGACTCACAAGATACGCAGTATTTT. Encoded protein: CASTRDSQDTQYF.

The V and J genes are TRBV2 and TRBJ1-3, with 11 bases that match TRBD1. The V segment lost 7 bases and the J segment 1 base; nucleotides outside the gene matches: 6. Germline V gene sequence: CDR1 SNHLY, CDR2 FYNNEI. This CDR3 spans 16 amino acids. For the CDR3, the DNA is TGTGCCAGCATAGGACAGGGGGCAACTTCTGGAAACACCATATATTTT. Translating gives CASIGQGATSGNTIYF.

This clone was counted at least ten times. V gene TRBV5-4 combines with J gene TRBJ2-5, with a tentative D call TRBD2 (6 bases). This CDR3 region has 13 residues. The germline V gene encodes CDR1 SGHNT and CDR2 YYREEE (reference sequence). V lost 4 bases and J lost 0, with 7 bases in between. The CDR3 reads CASSRDYQETQYF. The CDR3 region has the DNA TGTGCCAGCAGCCGGGACTACCAAGAGACCCAGTACTTC.

In its sample, this clone was seen a few times. V usage is TRBV18 and J usage is TRBJ1-4; the match to TRBD1 covers 8 bases. This CDR3 has 16 residues. V trimming: 4 bases; J trimming: 2 bases; junction bases outside the gene matches: 6. The germline gives CDR1 KGHSH, CDR2 LQKENI. The CDR3 DNA is TGTGCCAGCTCACGCAATCAGGGGGCGACTAATGAAAAACTGTTTTTT. It codes for CASSRNQGATNEKLFF.